This T cell receptor beta chain was recorded in a study of T cells after yellow fever vaccination. The germline CDR1 and CDR2 sequences are SGDLS and YYNGEE. The ends lost 4 bases at V and 2 bases at J; junction bases unmatched: 12. This CDR3 region has 17 residues. Universal primer sites and UMIs were introduced during 5'RACE template-switching synthesis of TCR cDNA. Each CDR3 protein gets one entry after TCRdb re-called the 5' RACE reads with MiXCR. Of approximately 250,000 distinct CDR3 sequences detected, about 5% appear once; the ten largest clones hold about 3.5%. This clonotype showed up just a few times.

The TCR comes from a young man who received the YFV17D yellow fever vaccine. The specimen was CD4+ T cells sorted from PBMCs, collected on the day of the yellow fever booster vaccination. The rearrangement joins TRBV9 to TRBJ2-5; 9 positions match TRBD2. The CDR3 spells CASSSPSGLAGQETQYF. The CDR3 bases are TGTGCCAGCAGCTCCCCCTCTGGGCTAGCGGGGCAAGAGACCCAGTACTTC.